Each of the 2 T cell receptor beta chains below was sequenced from the same sample in a study of response to subunit inactivated influenza vaccine. TCRdb redid the calling of the RT-PCR reads with MiXCR, one entry per CDR3 protein. This sample has more than 400,000 distinct CDR3 sequences, with approximately 7.8% found just once. The sample in question was PBMCs from blood, obtained less than 25 months after vaccination. These receptors were collected from a man between 50 and 75 years old who received an inactivated influenza vaccine.

This clonotype has more than one count but fewer than ten. The chain combines TRBV20-1 with TRBJ2-7, with 10 nucleotides matching TRBD2. With 4 bases clipped from V and 3 bases from J, the junction kept 12 bases outside the gene matches. CDR3 length equals 16 residues. Germline V gives CDR1 DFQATT, CDR2 SNEGSKA (reference sequence). The CDR3 loop is CSATRLAGVGGYEQYF. CDR3 in DNA: TGCAGTGCTACCCGGCTAGCGGGAGTCGGGGGCTACGAGCAGTACTTC.

The V and J genes are TRBV15 and TRBJ2-1; TRBD1 agrees at 10 bases. The CDR3 has 16 amino acids. Germline V gene sequence: CDR1 LNHNV, CDR2 YYDKDF (reference sequence). J gave up 8 bases and V 0 bases, and 7 bases lay outside the gene matches. This CDR3 reads CATSRDWGTGEYEQFF. The CDR3 DNA follows: TGTGCCACCAGCAGAGACTGGGGGACAGGGGAGTATGAGCAGTTCTTC.